The subject of this entry is one T cell receptor beta chain. There is no known antigen for this receptor. No qualities accompany the bases; no much larger clone lies one base away. TCRbeta CDR3 regions were amplified from genomic DNA using the immunoSEQ Assay, a bias-controlled multiplex PCR. The authors' pipeline ran thus. Nucleated cell counts per sample were estimated from amplification of reference gene primers within the assay. To quantify the absolute abundance of each unique TCRbeta CDR3 rearrangement, sequence reads were collapsed and filtered. For each sample, productive Simpson clonality was calculated by taking the square root of Simpson's diversity index across productive rearrangements. TCRdb retrieved this table from immuneACCESS and kept in-frame rearrangements only. Not all clones are present; in checked studies, unresolved V genes account for under half, and no reason is known for the remainder. The DNA was the basis for D and trimming; V, J and clone size are from that table. This sample comprises approximately 240,000 clones, roughly 82% of them detected only once. The ten top clones hold approximately 5% of the sample.

Collaborating institutions collected whole blood in K2EDTA tubes following their own protocols. For TCRbeta analysis, collaborators shipped samples as frozen whole blood, isolated PBMCs, or DNA extracted from either of those sample types. This entry is derived from a study of blood T cell repertoires in COVID-19 (dated by TCRdb to the early 2020s). Regarding the study in general: Samples covering the acute and convalescent phases of COVID-19 were provided by collaborators in the United States, Italy and Spain. A freely available public database, intended as a resource for researchers studying the immune response to SARS-CoV-2, is where the repertoires were released. The material from the prospective study consisted of cDNA or gDNA derived from T cells, B-cell-depleted T cells, or PBMCs. The sample metadata nearly always contained a de-identified subject ID, COVID-19 status, age in years and sex. Deeply sampled blood TCRbeta repertoires from subjects exposed to, actively infected with, or recovered from COVID-19 were included in the dataset. The samples were drawn from two sources: the first 160 participants of the ongoing ImmuneRACE study, and 1,254 subjects contributed by 6 global collaborators. Where available, HLA class I and class II types were obtained from metadata supplied by the sample provider rather than from assay-based typing. The investigation overall reported the following: The quantity of clinical and demographic metadata differed by source and by participant and was supplied without curation.

Here V drops 5 bases and J drops 2 bases, and the junction holds 5 bases not matched to any gene. The germline V gene encodes CDR1 LNHDA and CDR2 SQIVND (reference sequence). The cysteine opens and the phenylalanine closes a CDR3 of 14 amino acids. Of all the DNA, just the CDR3 is kept, 42 bases in frame from base 1. The TCR was taken from an elderly woman with active or convalescent COVID-19. This receptor chain uses TRBV19 and TRBJ1-1; a stretch of 7 junction bases matches TRBD1. The specimen sequenced was peripheral blood. Here is the DNA: TGTGCCAGTAGTCTGGGGACAGCTAACACTGAAGCTTTCTTT. Its amino acids are CASSLGTANTEAFF.